This T cell receptor beta chain is drawn from a study of CD8+ T cells in alopecia areata. In each case, RNA was isolated and then reverse transcribed into cDNA as the sequencing template. Here immunoSEQ multiplex PCR was the method, and the copy in TCRdb shows in-frame clones only, minus some. The table shows some 180,000 clones, with around 50% occurring only once. PBMCs yielded sorted CD4+ and CD8+ T cells. Findings and limits, study-wide: Normal-skin resident alphabeta T cells also appear among scalp sample sequences. Greater clonality was observed in lesional scalp samples, especially alopecia totalis/universalis, versus normal scalp.

Concerning this clone itself: The antigen remains unidentified.

CDR1 LNHNV and CDR2 YYDKDF come from the germline V gene (reference sequence). CDR3 size: 14 residues. Trimming took 8 bases from V and 2 from J; bases not matched to a gene: 3. The receptor's source is a human donor in good health. This chain joins TRBV15 and TRBJ2-1; TRBD2 aligns across 10 bases. Sequences were obtained from CD8+ T cells sorted from blood. CDR3: CATSSGGPYNEQFF. In DNA form, the CDR3 reads TGTGCCACCTCTAGCGGGGGCCCCTACAATGAGCAGTTCTTC.